This T cell receptor (beta chain) comes out of a study of CD8 T cells in Susac syndrome. The study, taken as a whole, reports: The study recognized that the number of individuals in its TCR sequencing and HLA analysis was relatively small.

A remark on this clonotype: Its specificity is not known.

CDR3 size: 13 residues. In germline, CDR1 is DFQATT, CDR2 SNEGSKA (reference sequence). V lost 7 bases and J 5 bases, leaving 18 bases between the germline ends. Random hexamers served to reverse transcribe about 0.5 to 1 ug RNA. It was immunoSEQ multiplex PCR that amplified TCR beta CDR3 across 54 Vbeta and 13 Jbeta. TCRdb reanalysed the immunoSEQ multiplex PCR reads using MiXCR and keeps one entry per CDR3 protein. The sample holds 180,000 or so distinct CDR3 sequences, around 96% seen once. The receptor was derived from a human donor in good health. V is TRBV20-1 and J is TRBJ2-7, with D perhaps TRBD1 or TRBD2 (7 bases each). The material sequenced was CD4+ T cells from PBMCs. CDR3 residues: CSVRQGGEDEQYF. The CDR3 DNA reads TGCAGTGTAAGACAGGGAGGGGAGGACGAGCAGTACTTC.